These 15 T cell receptor beta chains share one sample of origin, sequenced in a study of blood T cell repertoires in COVID-19. TCRdb keeps only in-frame clones here, not all; method: immunoSEQ multiplex PCR. The sample has about 330,000 clones, around 90% seen once; the top ten hold around 5%. Sequenced: PBMCs or T cells enriched from blood (not recorded which). These receptors came from a man between 25 and 39 years old who had recovered from COVID-19.

The CDR3 DNA reads as TGTGCCAGCAGCGTAGACGTTAGCGGGGACTACGAGCAGTACTTC. It translates to CASSVDVSGDYEQYF. The chain recombines TRBV9 with TRBJ2-7, with 8 nucleotides matching TRBD2. Germline V gives CDR1 SGDLS, CDR2 YYNGEE. J was trimmed by 3 bases and V by 0 bases; bases with no gene match: 5. This CDR3 has 15 residues.

In this sample, this clone turned up once. The gene calls are TRBV27 and TRBJ1-1, with D possibly being TRBD1 (6 bases). Trimming removed 5 bases at V and 4 bases at J, with 14 bases between. The CDR3 extends over 14 amino acids. Germline CDR1 is MNHEY and CDR2 is SMNVEV (reference sequence). The CDR3 loop is CASSPRRGFTEAFF. The CDR3 DNA reads as TGTGCCAGCAGTCCCCGTAGGGGGTTCACTGAAGCTTTCTTT.

Here the CDR3 DNA reads TGTGCCAGCACCCTCGACGGGAGCTCTGGAAACACCATATATTTT. It encodes CASTLDGSSGNTIYF. The gene calls are TRBV28 and TRBJ1-3; D is uncertain. CDR3 length equals 15 residues. The V end lost 7 bases, the J end lost 0 bases, and 13 bases lay between the germline ends. Looked up from germline, CDR1 is MDHEN and CDR2 is SYDVKM.

CDR3 sequence: CASSVGGAWRVDTQYF. CDR3 in DNA: TGTGCCAGCAGCGTAGGTGGGGCCTGGCGAGTAGATACGCAGTATTTT. The J gene is TRBJ2-3, the V gene TRBV9, with a tentative D call TRBD1 (5 bases). Trimming left V 0 bases short and J 5 bases short, with 16 bases between. The CDR3 covers 16 residues. Germline V lookup: CDR1 SGDLS, CDR2 YYNGEE.

Written as DNA, the CDR3 is TGTGCCAGCAGCCCCGGGACTAGCGGGGGTAATACGCAGTATTTT. As protein: CASSPGTSGGNTQYF. The chain carries TRBV7-6 and TRBJ2-3; 14 bases align to TRBD2. The germline CDR1 and CDR2 sequences are SGHVS and FNYEAQ. The CDR3 extends over 15 amino acids. Trimming removed 5 bases from V and 7 bases from J; junction bases left unmatched: 5.

The chain couples TRBV28 to TRBJ2-1; 13 bases fit TRBD2. With 4 bases clipped from V and 7 bases from J, the junction kept 7 bases outside the gene matches. The CDR3 is 16 residues long. Germline CDR1 is MDHEN and CDR2 is SYDVKM. This chain's CDR3 is CASSSRSTSGGNEQFF. The CDR3 coding sequence is TGTGCCAGCAGTTCGAGGTCGACTAGCGGGGGGAATGAGCAGTTCTTC.

V usage is TRBV5-4 and J usage is TRBJ2-1; 12 bases map to TRBD2. Germline CDR1 reads SGHNT; CDR2 reads YYREEE (reference sequence). This CDR3 has 16 residues. Germline trimming cut 1 base from V and 6 bases from J; bases unmatched to any gene: 5. The CDR3 coding sequence is TGTGCCAGCAGCTTGCCTAGCGGGGGGGCGCGCAATGAGCAGTTCTTC. Translation: CASSLPSGGARNEQFF.

The chain employs TRBV7-6 and TRBJ2-1, with 10 bases matching TRBD2. The germline gives CDR1 SGHVS, CDR2 FNYEAQ. V gave up 3 bases and J gave up 6 bases; unmatched junction bases: 8. The CDR3 totals 16 residues. CDR3 protein: CASSLNVAGGGNEQFF. The CDR3 DNA reads TGTGCCAGCAGCTTGAATGTAGCGGGGGGTGGCAATGAGCAGTTCTTC.

This clone was seen once. This chain joins TRBV6-1 and TRBJ2-1, with 13 bases fitting TRBD2. The CDR3 length is 19 residues. V was clipped by 4 bases and J by 8 bases; unmatched bases: 17. Germline V gene sequence: CDR1 MNHNS, CDR2 SASEGT. Here the CDR3 reads CASSAGLAGLFPRNDEQFF. The CDR3, as DNA: TGTGCCAGCAGTGCGGGACTAGCGGGGCTCTTCCCCAGGAATGATGAGCAGTTCTTC.

The gene calls are TRBV9 and TRBJ2-3; TRBD2 agrees at 7 bases. The CDR3 is made up of 16 amino acids. The V segment lost 0 bases and the J segment 3 bases; nucleotides outside the gene matches: 7. Per the germline V gene, CDR1 is SGDLS and CDR2 is YYNGEE. The CDR3 nucleotides read TGTGCCAGCAGCGTAGGAACGGGGGGACTTACAGATACGCAGTATTTT. Translated, it gives CASSVGTGGLTDTQYF.

J is TRBJ2-6 and V is TRBV2, with D uncertain. Trimming left V 5 bases short and J 1 base short, with 3 bases between. The CDR3 has 13 residues. The germline CDR1 and CDR2 sequences are SNHLY and FYNNEI. The CDR3 reads CASSPSGANVLTF. DNA for the CDR3: TGTGCCAGCAGTCCTTCTGGGGCCAACGTCCTGACTTTC.

This clone was recorded only once. The V gene is TRBV5-4, the J gene TRBJ2-7, with a weak D call TRBD1 (6 bases). CDR1 and CDR2 from the germline V gene are SGHNT and YYREEE (reference sequence). There are 15 residues in the CDR3. Trimming took off 0 bases at V and 2 bases at J, with 12 bases between the two ends. This CDR3 reads CASSLGRTATYEQYF. The CDR3 DNA is TGTGCCAGCAGCTTGGGAAGGACAGCTACCTACGAGCAGTACTTC. The full variable domain, with the rest looked up from reference TRBV5-4 and TRBJ2-7, is ETGVTQSPTHLIKTRGQQVTLRCSSQSGHNTVSWYQQALGQGPQFIFQYYREEENGRGNFPPRFSGLQFPNYSSELNVNALELDDSALYLCASSLGRTATYEQYFGPGTRLTVT.

The chain links TRBV2 to TRBJ1-6, with D perhaps TRBD1 (5 bases). The CDR3 is made up of 14 amino acids. Germline V gives CDR1 SNHLY, CDR2 FYNNEI. The germline V and J ends were trimmed by 5 bases and 5 bases, with 10 bases remaining between them. The CDR3 is CASSSGTNNSPLHF. The CDR3 region has the DNA TGTGCCAGCAGTTCCGGGACTAATAATTCACCCCTCCACTTT.

This sequence joins TRBV5-1 and TRBJ2-1; TRBD2 agrees at 8 bases. Unmatched junction bases numbered 5, after V lost 2 bases and J lost 13 bases. This CDR3 spans 12 amino acids. From germline, CDR1 is SGHRS and CDR2 YFSETQ. CDR3: CASSLSGGSQFF. The CDR3 DNA follows: TGCGCCAGCAGCTTAAGCGGGGGATCTCAGTTCTTC. Full variable domain (outside the CDR3, taken from reference TRBV5-1 and TRBJ2-1): KAGVTQTPRYLIKTRGQQVTLSCSPISGHRSVSWYQQTPGQGLQFLFEYFSETQRNKGNFPGRFSGRQFSNSRSEMNVSTLELGDSALYLCASSLSGGSQFFGPGTRLTVL.

The chain carries TRBV15 and TRBJ1-2; D unresolved. The ends were cut back, 1 base at V and 4 bases at J, with 7 bases in the middle. The CDR3 covers 13 residues. Germline V gene lookup returns CDR1 LNHNV and CDR2 YYDKDF (reference sequence). DNA for the CDR3: TGTGCCACCAGCAGAGGAGGGTTCTATGGCTACACCTTC. This encodes CATSRGGFYGYTF.